Presented here are 3 T cell receptor beta chains from one specimen sequenced in a study of cytomegalovirus exposure and HLA in healthy donors. Sequencing used immunoSEQ multiplex PCR; TCRdb keeps in-frame clones, though not all of them. The sample includes 250,000 to 300,000 clones, approximately 86% of them seen just once. Sequenced sample: PBMCs. These receptors originate from a woman under 30 in good health and CMV-seronegative.

The CDR3 DNA sequence: TGTGCCAGCAGCTCCGGGGAGGGAACTGAAGCTTTCTTT. This encodes CASSSGEGTEAFF. This chain connects TRBV7-3 to TRBJ1-1; D ambiguous. The germline V and J ends were trimmed by 4 bases and 5 bases, with 11 bases remaining between them. The CDR3 totals 13 residues. Germline V gene data show CDR1 as SGHTA and CDR2 as FQGTGA.

This clone appeared a single time. The rearrangement links TRBV6-5 to TRBJ2-7; D gene ambiguous. The CDR3 is 11 residues long. Germline assignment: CDR1 MNHEY and CDR2 SVGAGI. Trimming pared 6 bases from V and 0 bases from J, leaving 3 bases between. CDR3 residues: CASRASYEQYF. The CDR3 DNA is TGTGCCAGCAGGGCCTCCTACGAGCAGTACTTC.

The chain has TRBV5-6 and TRBJ2-5, with 10 nucleotides matching TRBD2. V was clipped by 6 bases and J by 4 bases; unmatched bases: 6. Germline V gene data show CDR1 as SGHDT and CDR2 as YYEEEE. CDR3 size: 14 residues. CDR3 DNA: TGTGCCAGCACGCTAGCGGGAGAACGAGAGACCCAGTACTTC. As protein: CASTLAGERETQYF.